Detailed here is one T cell receptor beta chain. What it binds is not known. Looked up from germline, CDR1 is SGHVS and CDR2 is FNYEAQ. The CDR3 contains 15 residues. Trimming took 3 bases from V and 1 from J; bases not matched to a gene: 3. The data originate from a study of T cell responses to AZD1222 COVID-19 vaccine. Regarding the study as a whole: Only six people who got AZD1222 tested seropositive at baseline.

Assay: immunoSEQ multiplex PCR; the TCRdb copy retains only in-frame clones and omits some. The table shows some 80,000 clones, with around 89% occurring only once. This TCR was sampled from an adult who received the MenACWY meningococcal vaccine as a control. The sequencing used peripheral blood, collected 28 days after the second dose of the MenACWY control vaccine. This chain links TRBV7-6 with TRBJ1-1; 9 bases fit TRBD1. The CDR3 region has the DNA TGTGCCAGCAGCTTCTCGGACAGGGGGAACACTGAAGCTTTCTTT. Its translation is CASSFSDRGNTEAFF.